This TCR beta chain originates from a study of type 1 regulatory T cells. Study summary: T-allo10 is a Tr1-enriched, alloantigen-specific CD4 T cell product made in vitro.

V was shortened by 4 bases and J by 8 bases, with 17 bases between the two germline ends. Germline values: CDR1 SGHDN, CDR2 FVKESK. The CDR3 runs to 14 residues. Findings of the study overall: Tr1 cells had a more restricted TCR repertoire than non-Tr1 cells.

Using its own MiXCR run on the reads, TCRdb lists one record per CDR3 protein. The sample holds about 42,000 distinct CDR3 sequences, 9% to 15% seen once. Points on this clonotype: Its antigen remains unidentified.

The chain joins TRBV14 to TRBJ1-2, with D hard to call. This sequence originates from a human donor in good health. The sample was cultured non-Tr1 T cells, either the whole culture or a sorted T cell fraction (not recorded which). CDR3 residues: CASSRAGRPWGYTF. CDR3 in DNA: TGTGCCAGCAGCCGGGCCGGCCGTCCATGGGGCTACACCTTC.